This T cell receptor beta chain originates from a study of shared clonotypes between healthy human individuals. The sample holds a few counts of this clone. Its specificity is not known. The authors loaded around 220 ng DNA, 28,000 or so T cell genomes, into sorted-subset replicate PCRs. Data came from immunoSEQ multiplex PCR; TCRdb stores just in-frame clones and leaves some out. The table has 2 million to 2.5 million clones, roughly 90% seen once. Deletions cut 5 bases from V and 7 bases from J, with 8 bases between. The CDR3 spans 11 residues. CDR1 and CDR2 (germline): SEHNR, FQNEAQ (reference sequence). Researchers partitioned CD4+ cells into CD45RA+ naive and CD45RA-negative memory subsets. Study-wide findings and caveats: Shared across a few donors were around 4.7% of the naive CD4 clonotypes.

The sequence was obtained from a man between 18 and 29 years old in good health. Some clones in this sample may be carry-over from other donors' samples. Sequencing input: naive CD4+ T cells from PBMCs. Subset here: CD45RA+ positively selected. This chain links TRBV7-9 with TRBJ1-1; tentatively, D is TRBD1 (6 bases). CDR3 residues: CASSLDSEAFF. In DNA form, the CDR3 reads TGTGCCAGCAGCCTGGACAGTGAAGCTTTCTTT. Drawing the rest from reference TRBV7-9 and TRBJ1-1, the complete variable domain is DTGVSQNPRHKITKRGQNVTFRCDPISEHNRLYWYRQTLGQGPEFLTYFQNEAQLEKSRLLSDRFSAERPKGSFSTLEIQRTEQGDSAMYLCASSLDSEAFFGQGTRLTVV.